Given below is one T cell receptor (beta chain) in context. The antigen remains undetermined. Deep was the level at which the assay was run. The repertoire was sequenced with immunoSEQ multiplex PCR; TCRdb's copy has only in-frame clones and lacks some. The table records fewer than 1.4 million clones, 75% to 85% of them present only once. The data were obtained in a study of shared clonotypes between healthy human individuals. Study-wide results and limits: The represented genetic and exposure-history diversity was limited by the small number of donors. Clonotypes not shared had lower generation probabilities than those common to all four donors.

Germline V gene data show CDR1 as SEHNR and CDR2 as FQNEAQ (reference sequence). This CDR3 has 13 residues. V shed 6 bases and J shed 4 bases, with 12 bases lying between them. This rearrangement joins TRBV7-9 to TRBJ1-2, with TRBD1 as a possible D gene (6 bases). Sequenced sample: memory CD4+ T cells from PBMCs. Subset described: CD45RA-negative fraction. This TCR was recovered from a man younger than 30 in good health. Some clones in this sample may be carry-over from other donors' samples. The CDR3 region has the DNA TGTGCCAGCAGGACGGACAGCTTCTATGGCTACACCTTC. Encoded protein: CASRTDSFYGYTF.